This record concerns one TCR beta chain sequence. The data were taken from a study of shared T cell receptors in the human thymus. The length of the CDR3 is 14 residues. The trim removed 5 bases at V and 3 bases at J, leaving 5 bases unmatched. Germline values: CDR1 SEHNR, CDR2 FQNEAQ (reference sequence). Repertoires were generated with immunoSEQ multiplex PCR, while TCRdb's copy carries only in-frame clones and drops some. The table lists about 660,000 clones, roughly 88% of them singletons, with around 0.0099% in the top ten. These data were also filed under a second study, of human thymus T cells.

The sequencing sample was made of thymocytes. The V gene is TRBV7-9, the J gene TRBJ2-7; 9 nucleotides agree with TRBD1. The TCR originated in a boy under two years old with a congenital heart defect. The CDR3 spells CASSDRDRDYEQYF. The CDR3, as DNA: TGTGCCAGCAGCGACCGGGACAGGGACTACGAGCAGTACTTC.